This T cell receptor (beta chain) comes out of a study of PD-1 blockade in classical Hodgkin lymphoma. Comment on this clone: Its antigen is not known.

TCRdb's table, derived via immunoSEQ multiplex PCR, lists solely in-frame clones and lacks some. The sample records about 14,000 clones, approximately 90% being singletons. Time point reported: newly diagnosed, previously untreated cHL patient sample. Isolation of CD8+ T cells from thawed PBMCs used magnetic negative selection. Comparison used PBMCs from newly diagnosed, untreated classical Hodgkin lymphoma. Whole-study findings and limits: Undefined causes, possibly disease activity or prior therapy, underlie the repertoire differences. TCR diversity at baseline was reported to be reduced in newly diagnosed patients relative to healthy donors.

Germline V CDR1 and CDR2: SGHNT, YENEEA. With 5 bases clipped from V and 2 bases from J, the junction kept 3 bases outside the gene matches. The CDR3 contains 15 residues. Sequencing was done on a sample of CD8+ T cells from blood. The V call is TRBV11-3, the J call TRBJ2-2; 9 nucleotides line up with TRBD2. The origin of this receptor is a human donor with classical Hodgkin lymphoma. The CDR3 DNA follows: TGTGCCAGCAGCCCGCGGGAGGGAAACACCGGGGAGCTGTTTTTT. This sequence encodes CASSPREGNTGELFF.